The 9 T cell receptor beta chains below all came from one sample that was sequenced in a study of control samples from healthy donors and cancer patients. Libraries were prepared by immunoSEQ multiplex PCR; TCRdb keeps only in-frame clonotypes and omits some of them. Of 150,000 to 200,000 clones in the sample, 85% to 95% were seen once. Material: blood. The receptor source for this set is a young woman in good health.

This clone turned up a few times. The rearrangement links TRBV4-2 to TRBJ1-6; D uncertain. The germline V gene has CDR1 LGHNA and CDR2 YNFKEQ. CDR3 length equals 13 residues. V shed 3 bases and J shed 9 bases, with 9 bases lying between them. CDR3 DNA: TGTGCCAGCAGCCAGGACGCACGTTCACCCCTCCACTTT. Protein product: CASSQDARSPLHF.

This sequence joins TRBV7-9 and TRBJ1-4, with 9 bases aligning to TRBD1. The CDR3 is 14 residues long. Germline V gene lookup returns CDR1 SEHNR and CDR2 FQNEAQ (reference sequence). V lost 4 bases to trimming and J lost 5 bases; unmatched junction nucleotides: 2. Here the CDR3 DNA reads TGTGCCAGCAGCTCCGGGACAGGGAATGAAAAACTGTTTTTT. Protein product: CASSSGTGNEKLFF.

The J gene is TRBJ1-2, the V gene TRBV5-1; tentatively, D is TRBD1 (6 bases). V dropped 4 bases and J dropped 2 bases, with 6 bases sitting between them. The germline V gene has CDR1 SGHRS and CDR2 YFSETQ. The CDR3 runs to 12 residues. The CDR3, as DNA: TGCGCCAGCAGCACAGGGAACTATGGCTACACCTTC. Protein sequence: CASSTGNYGYTF.

The genes are TRBV14 and TRBJ2-5; D gene uncertain. Trimming shortened V by 2 bases and J by 7 bases, and 11 bases separated the two germline ends. CDR1 SGHDN and CDR2 FVKESK come from the germline V gene. The CDR3 spans 13 residues. The CDR3 DNA reads TGTGCCAGCAGCCAATCCATCTCGGGGACCCAGTACTTC. Encoded protein: CASSQSISGTQYF.

V and J are TRBV6-5 and TRBJ1-6; perhaps TRBD1 as D (6 bases). V gave up 9 bases and J gave up 5 bases, with 14 bases separating them. In germline, CDR1 is MNHEY, CDR2 SVGAGI. This CDR3 has 14 amino acids. The CDR3 here is CASRLGANNSPLHF. The DNA of the CDR3 is TGTGCCAGTAGGTTGGGGGCAAATAATTCACCCCTCCACTTT.

The V and J genes are TRBV27 and TRBJ1-5, with D maybe TRBD1 (5 bases). Germline loops: CDR1 MNHEY, CDR2 SMNVEV (reference sequence). V shed 2 bases and J shed 2 bases, with 7 bases lying between them. This CDR3 has 14 amino acids. The CDR3 region is CASSLGGGNQPQHF. The CDR3 DNA is TGTGCCAGCAGTTTAGGGGGGGGCAATCAGCCCCAGCATTTT.

The chain links TRBV7-9 to TRBJ1-1; D uncertain. In germline, CDR1 is SEHNR, CDR2 FQNEAQ (reference sequence). The CDR3 sequence is 12 residues long. Trimming removed 0 bases at V and 8 bases at J, with 7 bases between. The CDR3 bases are TGTGCCAGCAGCTTAGCTGGCCTCGAAGCTTTCTTT. Its translation: CASSLAGLEAFF.

This clone was seen more than once but under ten times. The chain joins TRBV11-3 to TRBJ2-1, with 9 bases fitting TRBD1. The CDR3 contains 16 residues. After removal of 5 bases from V and 2 bases from J, the junction contained 7 bases not matched to a gene. Germline V gives CDR1 SGHNT, CDR2 YENEEA. The CDR3 sequence: CASSVAGTGTYNEQFF. CDR3 DNA: TGTGCCAGCAGCGTAGCCGGGACAGGGACCTACAATGAGCAGTTCTTC.

About this clone itself: Other DNA sequences in the sample encode the same CDR3. This chain connects TRBV11-3 to TRBJ2-1; 12 bases are a match to TRBD2. This CDR3 is built from 16 residues. In germline, CDR1 is SGHNT, CDR2 YENEEA. J gave up 3 bases and V 1 base, and 1 base lay outside the gene matches. This CDR3 is CASSLGTSGVYNEQFF. CDR3 DNA sequence: TGTGCCAGCAGCTTAGGGACTAGCGGGGTCTACAATGAGCAGTTCTTC.